Sequencing of this T cell receptor beta chain was carried out in a study of shared clonotypes between healthy human individuals. Study summary: Every donor yielded three CD4 naive, three CD4 memory, two CD8 naive and one CD8 memory plate.

The CDR3 contains 15 residues. Per germline, CDR1 SGHDT and CDR2 YYEEEE. Trimming removed 2 bases from V and 1 base from J, with 10 bases in between. The test was conducted at deep level. Profiled with immunoSEQ multiplex PCR; TCRdb holds only in-frame clones, not every one. Seen here are approximately 2,000,000 clones, 85% to 95% observed once, and the top ten hold roughly 0.34%. Sequencing used naive CD4+ T cells from PBMCs. Subset indicated: CD45RA+ positively selected. This chain links TRBV5-6 with TRBJ1-3; no clear D gene. The TCR originated in a man between 18 and 29 years old in good health. Some clones in this sample may be carry-over from other donors' samples. CDR3: CASSFSFTSGNTIYF. CDR3 sequence (DNA): TGTGCCAGCAGCTTTTCGTTTACTTCTGGAAACACCATATATTTT.